This passage covers 29 T cell receptor beta chains from one sample sequenced in a study of shared clonotypes between healthy human individuals. Some clones are missing from TCRdb's copy, which holds only in-frame ones; the method was immunoSEQ multiplex PCR. The sample has some 2 million clones, 90% to 95% seen once. Sequenced: naive CD4+ T cells sorted from blood. The subset here: CD45RA+ positively selected. The origin of the receptors is a man aged 18-30 years in good health.

The rearrangement joins TRBV28 to TRBJ1-2; 9 nucleotides line up with TRBD1. After removal of 2 bases from V and 11 bases from J, the junction contained 12 bases not matched to a gene. Germline V gene data show CDR1 as MDHEN and CDR2 as SYDVKM. The CDR3 loop spans 15 amino acids. CDR3 amino acids: CASSLGGTGSMRYTF. The CDR3 region has the DNA TGTGCCAGCAGTTTAGGGGGGACAGGGAGTATGCGATACACCTTC.

The V and J genes are TRBV4-1 and TRBJ1-2; D not resolved. V gave up 4 bases and J gave up 2 bases, with 8 bases separating them. This CDR3 is built from 13 residues. Per the germline V gene, CDR1 is MGHRA and CDR2 is YSYEKL. As DNA, the CDR3 is TGCGCCAGCAGCCCGGACGGGAACTATGGCTACACCTTC. Translating gives CASSPDGNYGYTF.

This clone has just one count. This chain joins TRBV29-1 and TRBJ2-3; unclear D gene. The germline CDR1 and CDR2 sequences are SQVTM and ANQGSEA. This CDR3 contains 12 residues. V was trimmed by 1 base and J by 4 bases, leaving 6 bases between them. The CDR3 protein is CSVEGGSDTQYF. Here the CDR3 DNA reads TGCAGCGTTGAAGGGGGTTCAGATACGCAGTATTTT.

The V and J genes are TRBV30 and TRBJ1-1; 9 bases align to TRBD1. Losses at the gene ends were 5 bases for V and 5 bases for J; bases not matched to a gene: 3. CDR1 is GTSNPN and CDR2 is SVGIG in the germline V gene (reference sequence). The CDR3 runs 12 residues. The CDR3 loop reads CAWGTGKTEAFF. The DNA for the CDR3 is TGTGCCTGGGGGACAGGGAAGACTGAAGCTTTCTTT.

V usage is TRBV9 and J usage is TRBJ2-1; 7 bases match TRBD2. The J segment lost 0 bases and the V segment lost 1 base, leaving 4 bases of the junction unmatched. The V gene's germline CDR1 is SGDLS and CDR2 YYNGEE. The CDR3 sequence is 16 residues long. The DNA of the CDR3 is TGTGCCAGCAGCGTAAGCGGGACCGACTCCTACAATGAGCAGTTCTTC. Translated: CASSVSGTDSYNEQFF.

V and J are TRBV9 and TRBJ1-3; D unclear. The germline gives CDR1 SGDLS, CDR2 YYNGEE. V was trimmed by 4 bases and J by 0 bases, leaving 14 bases between them. The CDR3 spans 16 residues. The CDR3 region is CASSRFVDPSGNTIYF. CDR3 DNA: TGTGCCAGCAGCCGCTTTGTGGATCCCTCTGGAAACACCATATATTTT.

This chain joins TRBV11-2 and TRBJ1-6, with TRBD1 as a possible D gene (5 bases). The length of the CDR3 is 12 residues. Deletions cut 5 bases from V and 10 bases from J, with 9 bases between. Germline CDR1 reads SGHAT; CDR2 reads FQNNGV. The DNA for the CDR3 is TGTGCCAGCAGCCGACAGAGCTCACCCCTCCACTTT. Encoded protein: CASSRQSSPLHF.

Note on this clone: Other DNA sequences in this sample translate to the same CDR3. This chain joins TRBV2 and TRBJ1-6; D is unresolved. Germline V gene sequence: CDR1 SNHLY, CDR2 FYNNEI. The CDR3 runs 15 residues. Trimming pared 4 bases from V and 1 base from J, leaving 8 bases between. As DNA, the CDR3 is TGTGCCAGCAGTGGGGAGGGTTCCTATAATTCACCCCTCCACTTT. Its translation is CASSGEGSYNSPLHF.

The V and J genes are TRBV7-9 and TRBJ2-2; D unclear. The CDR3 length is 14 residues. Trimming removed 1 base at V and 0 bases at J, with 3 bases between. The germline CDR1 and CDR2 sequences are SEHNR and FQNEAQ (reference sequence). Written as DNA, the CDR3 is TGTGCCAGCAGCTTAGAAGCGAACACCGGGGAGCTGTTTTTT. Its protein product is CASSLEANTGELFF.

The CDR3 region is CAFGQGTYEQYF. The DNA of the CDR3 is TGTGCCTTCGGACAGGGGACCTACGAGCAGTACTTC. The V gene is TRBV30, the J gene TRBJ2-7; TRBD1 aligns across 9 bases. This CDR3 region has 12 residues. The germline V gene encodes CDR1 GTSNPN and CDR2 SVGIG (reference sequence). V lost 7 bases and J lost 2; bases outside the gene matches: 3.

The V gene is TRBV5-1, the J gene TRBJ2-3, with 12 bases lining up with TRBD2. CDR3 length: 17 amino acids. Germline trimming cut 0 bases from V and 4 bases from J; bases unmatched to any gene: 6. Germline V gene lookup returns CDR1 SGHRS and CDR2 YFSETQ. DNA of the CDR3: TGCGCCAGCAGCTTGGGGACTAGCGGGGAAAGGGCAGATACGCAGTATTTT. Encoded protein: CASSLGTSGERADTQYF.

This chain uses TRBV6-5 with TRBJ2-3; maybe TRBD2 (6 bases). V shed 6 bases and J shed 2 bases, with 12 bases lying between them. Germline V CDR1 and CDR2: MNHEY, SVGAGI. The CDR3 runs to 14 residues. The CDR3 is CASRRGSITDTQYF. The CDR3 nucleotides are TGTGCCAGCAGGCGGGGATCTATCACAGATACGCAGTATTTT.

The CDR3 reads CASSFRTPVSVPDTQYF. As DNA, the CDR3 is TGTGCCAGCAGTTTCCGCACCCCAGTGTCGGTCCCAGATACGCAGTATTTT. V and J are TRBV27 and TRBJ2-3; no definite D call. CDR1 and CDR2 from the germline V gene are MNHEY and SMNVEV (reference sequence). Trimming pared 3 bases from V and 4 bases from J, leaving 20 bases between. The CDR3 spans 17 residues.

The chain links TRBV5-1 to TRBJ2-2; maybe TRBD2 (5 bases). Per the germline V gene, CDR1 is SGHRS and CDR2 is YFSETQ. CDR3 length: 14 amino acids. The germline V and J ends were trimmed by 4 bases and 5 bases, with 12 bases remaining between them. CDR3 in DNA: TGCGCCAGCAGCCCACAACTAGGTACCGGGGAGCTGTTTTTT. It is translated as CASSPQLGTGELFF.

This clone was observed once. J is TRBJ2-1 and V is TRBV5-4; 9 nucleotides match TRBD1. The CDR3 sequence is 17 residues long. J was trimmed by 3 bases and V by 3 bases; bases with no gene match: 10. The germline CDR1 and CDR2 sequences are SGHNT and YYREEE (reference sequence). CDR3: CASSWGQGGKGYNEQFF. CDR3 nucleotides: TGTGCCAGCAGCTGGGGACAGGGAGGAAAGGGCTACAATGAGCAGTTCTTC.

The chain recombines TRBV11-2 with TRBJ2-2; D gene ambiguous. Germline assignment: CDR1 SGHAT and CDR2 FQNNGV. With 4 bases removed from V and 0 bases from J, the gap between germline ends came to 6 bases. This CDR3 has 14 residues. The CDR3 sequence: CASSWTTNTGELFF. The CDR3 coding sequence is TGTGCCAGCAGCTGGACGACGAACACCGGGGAGCTGTTTTTT.

The rearrangement joins TRBV6-1 to TRBJ2-6; a possible D gene is TRBD1 (6 bases). The V gene lost 7 bases and the J gene lost 4 bases, with 14 bases spanning the gap. Germline values: CDR1 MNHNS, CDR2 SASEGT. The CDR3 loop spans 15 amino acids. The CDR3 coding sequence is TGTGCCAGCAATACAGGGTCCTCCGGGGCCAACGTCCTGACTTTC. Its protein is CASNTGSSGANVLTF.

This chain links TRBV29-1 with TRBJ2-1; 8 bases align to TRBD2. V shed 6 bases, J shed 3 bases, and the junction held 4 bases outside the gene matches. This CDR3 contains 13 residues. Germline CDR1 SQVTM, CDR2 ANQGSEA. In nucleotides, the CDR3 is TGCAGCGTCGGGGGGGGGAACTACAATGAGCAGTTCTTC. Its protein product is CSVGGGNYNEQFF.

This chain uses TRBV4-1 with TRBJ2-5; D possibly corresponds to TRBD2 (6 bases). From germline, CDR1 is MGHRA and CDR2 YSYEKL. The CDR3 runs 14 residues. The germline V and J ends were trimmed by 0 bases and 4 bases, with 9 bases remaining between them. The CDR3 loop reads CASSQDQGGETQYF. The CDR3 region has the DNA TGCGCCAGCAGCCAAGACCAGGGAGGAGAGACCCAGTACTTC.

The V and J genes are TRBV10-3 and TRBJ1-4; unclear D gene. The CDR3 runs 13 residues. Trimming cost V 10 bases and J 5 bases, with 14 bases left between them. Germline V lookup: CDR1 ENHRY, CDR2 SYGVKD. In DNA form, the CDR3 reads TGTGCCACCCTGGCACATAGAAATGAAAAACTGTTTTTT. This sequence encodes CATLAHRNEKLFF.

The V gene is TRBV6-1, the J gene TRBJ1-6; 10 bases fit TRBD1. Germline CDR1 MNHNS, CDR2 SASEGT. The CDR3 covers 15 residues. V shed 5 bases and J 5 bases; nucleotides not matched to a gene: 3. The chain's CDR3 is CASSPGQGHNSPLHF. CDR3 nucleotides: TGTGCCAGCAGTCCGGGACAGGGGCATAATTCACCCCTCCACTTT.

V and J are TRBV27 and TRBJ2-3; the D is unclear. Germline CDR1 MNHEY, CDR2 SMNVEV (reference sequence). The CDR3 totals 14 residues. V lost 7 bases, J lost 4 bases, and 15 bases lay in between. CDR3 bases: TGTGCCAGCACCCAGACAATCACCTCAGATACGCAGTATTTT. It encodes CASTQTITSDTQYF.

The chain employs TRBV5-6 and TRBJ2-3; D is uncertain. Per the germline V gene, CDR1 is SGHDT and CDR2 is YYEEEE. The CDR3 is 16 residues long. V gave up 3 bases and J gave up 1 base, with 15 bases separating them. The CDR3: CASSSFRVSGTDTQYF. Here the CDR3 DNA reads TGTGCCAGCAGCTCCTTCCGCGTAAGCGGCACAGATACGCAGTATTTT.

This chain joins TRBV19 and TRBJ1-2; D remains unclear. This CDR3 is 15 amino acids long. With 1 base removed from V and 0 bases from J, the gap between germline ends came to 9 bases. Germline assignment: CDR1 LNHDA and CDR2 SQIVND (reference sequence). CDR3 residues: CASSIGVNPNYGYTF. CDR3 sequence (DNA): TGTGCCAGTAGTATAGGAGTCAACCCTAACTATGGCTACACCTTC.

V usage is TRBV27 and J usage is TRBJ2-3, with 9 bases lining up with TRBD1. Germline values: CDR1 MNHEY, CDR2 SMNVEV (reference sequence). V dropped 5 bases and J dropped 5; count of bases not matched to a gene: 11. This CDR3 is 16 amino acids long. The DNA of the CDR3 is TGTGCCAGCAGTCCCCGACCGGGACAGGGTAGAGATACGCAGTATTTT. Translated, it gives CASSPRPGQGRDTQYF.

Comment on this clone: The same CDR3 also results from other DNA sequences found in this sample. The gene calls are TRBV7-9 and TRBJ1-3; perhaps TRBD1 as D (6 bases). The V and J ends lost 0 bases and 4 bases respectively, with 7 bases between them. The CDR3 runs 14 residues. Germline V gene lookup returns CDR1 SEHNR and CDR2 FQNEAQ (reference sequence). The CDR3 DNA follows: TGTGCCAGCAGCTTAGCCGGGACAGGAAACACCATATATTTT. Translation gives CASSLAGTGNTIYF.

The chain recombines TRBV7-3 with TRBJ2-2, with no clear D. The CDR3 spans 15 residues. Germline loops: CDR1 SGHTA, CDR2 FQGTGA. V dropped 3 bases and J dropped 8 bases, with 16 bases sitting between them. In DNA, the CDR3 is TGTGCCAGCAGCTTGACGGCCCTATCCTCGGGGGAGCTGTTTTTT. Protein: CASSLTALSSGELFF.

CDR3 region: CASTGTGSSSYNEQFF. In DNA, the CDR3 is TGTGCCAGTACCGGGACAGGTTCGAGCTCCTACAATGAGCAGTTCTTC. The chain couples TRBV19 to TRBJ2-1; 8 bases line up with TRBD1. Germline values: CDR1 LNHDA, CDR2 SQIVND (reference sequence). The CDR3 loop spans 16 amino acids. V shed 7 bases and J 0 bases; nucleotides not matched to a gene: 8.

The chain recombines TRBV28 with TRBJ2-5, with 7 bases matching TRBD1. Germline CDR1 MDHEN, CDR2 SYDVKM. The junction had 6 bases not matched to a gene; V was cut back by 4 bases and J by 1 base. The CDR3 has 15 amino acids. The CDR3 protein is CASSSSGTAQETQYF. The CDR3 DNA follows: TGTGCCAGCAGTTCATCCGGGACAGCCCAAGAGACCCAGTACTTC.